These 31 T cell receptor beta chains share one sample of origin, sequenced in a study of blood T cell repertoires in COVID-19. The data were produced by immunoSEQ multiplex PCR, yet TCRdb's version contains in-frame clones alone and is incomplete. Of under 400,000 clones in the sample, roughly 89% are singletons; the top ten hold 3.9%. Sequencing was carried out using peripheral blood. These receptor sequences come from a woman aged 60-75 years with COVID-19, enrolled during active disease.

This chain uses TRBV5-1 with TRBJ1-2; TRBD1 matches at 8 bases. The V gene end was trimmed by 0 bases and the J gene end by 4 bases; junction bases not matched to a gene: 8. CDR1 and CDR2 from the germline V gene are SGHRS and YFSETQ. This CDR3 contains 16 residues. This CDR3 reads CASSLVSGQGSYGYTF. The CDR3, as DNA: TGCGCCAGCAGCTTGGTAAGCGGACAGGGCAGCTATGGCTACACCTTC.

The CDR3 region is CASSQDIGVDYGYTF. For the CDR3, the DNA is TGTGCCAGCAGCCAAGATATAGGGGTTGACTATGGCTACACCTTC. The chain employs TRBV14 and TRBJ1-2; D possibly corresponds to TRBD1 (5 bases). This CDR3 is 15 amino acids long. Trimming left V 0 bases short and J 3 bases short, with 11 bases between. Germline values: CDR1 SGHDN, CDR2 FVKESK. Full variable domain (missing parts from reference TRBV14 and TRBJ1-2): EAGVTQFPSHSVIEKGQTVTLRCDPISGHDNLYWYRRVMGKEIKFLLHFVKESKQDESGMPNNRFLAERTGGTYSTLKVQPAELEDSGVYFCASSQDIGVDYGYTFGSGTRLTVV.

The chain recombines TRBV25-1 with TRBJ2-2; D is unclear. Germline V lookup: CDR1 MGHDK, CDR2 SYGVNS. Trimming stripped 7 bases from V and 1 base from J, with 4 bases between. This CDR3 is 12 amino acids long. The CDR3 reads CASKLNTGELFF. The DNA for the CDR3 is TGTGCCAGCAAGCTGAACACCGGGGAGCTGTTTTTT.

This chain connects TRBV5-1 to TRBJ2-7; 10 positions match TRBD2. Per the germline V gene, CDR1 is SGHRS and CDR2 is YFSETQ. With V trimmed by 2 bases and J by 2 bases, 10 bases remained unmatched. The CDR3 runs 17 residues. The CDR3 bases are TGCGCCAGCAGCTTACAATATAGCGGGGGGAGACCCTACGAGCAGTACTTC. Its translation is CASSLQYSGGRPYEQYF.

The chain employs TRBV20-1 and TRBJ2-7; D gene uncertain. The V and J ends lost 5 bases and 2 bases respectively, with 7 bases between them. The CDR3 sequence is 11 residues long. CDR1 and CDR2 from the germline V gene are DFQATT and SNEGSKA (reference sequence). CDR3 region: CSAPETYEQYF. In DNA form, the CDR3 reads TGCAGTGCTCCCGAGACCTACGAGCAGTACTTC.

This chain connects TRBV6-5 to TRBJ2-5, with 8 bases lining up with TRBD2. The V segment lost 6 bases and the J segment 1 base; nucleotides outside the gene matches: 7. Germline V gene lookup returns CDR1 MNHEY and CDR2 SVGAGI. This CDR3 comprises 15 residues. DNA for the CDR3: TGTGCCAGCAGGCTAAGACTAGCGCCCCAAGAGACCCAGTACTTC. Translated: CASRLRLAPQETQYF.

The chain links TRBV5-1 to TRBJ1-5; perhaps TRBD1 as D (6 bases). Germline V gives CDR1 SGHRS, CDR2 YFSETQ. Deletions cut 4 bases from V and 0 bases from J, with 11 bases between. The CDR3 length is 15 residues. CDR3 amino acids: CASSHYRDSNQPQHF. The CDR3 bases are TGCGCCAGCAGCCACTACAGGGATAGCAATCAGCCCCAGCATTTT.

This chain uses TRBV10-2 with TRBJ2-2; possible D gene TRBD1, 6 bases. V was clipped by 6 bases and J by 6 bases, with 8 bases between them. Germline-derived CDR1 and CDR2 are WSHSY and SAAADI. There are 12 residues in the CDR3. The CDR3 DNA reads TGCGCCAGCAGACAGGGTTCCGGGGAGCTGTTTTTT. It codes for CASRQGSGELFF.

The chain recombines TRBV28 with TRBJ1-2; D uncertain. The CDR3 covers 14 residues. Germline CDR1 MDHEN, CDR2 SYDVKM. Trimming left V 7 bases short and J 0 bases short, with 12 bases between. The CDR3 spells CASTSSEANYGYTF. The CDR3 bases are TGTGCCAGCACCTCTAGTGAGGCTAACTATGGCTACACCTTC.

CDR3: CASSQPGTGSPFTDTQYF. DNA for the CDR3: TGCGCCAGCAGCCAACCCGGAACAGGGTCGCCCTTCACAGATACGCAGTATTTT. The chain has TRBV4-1 and TRBJ2-3; perhaps TRBD1 as D (6 bases). CDR1 is MGHRA, CDR2 YSYEKL, per germline. The CDR3 has 18 amino acids. The V end was cut by 2 bases, the J end by 2 bases, with 20 bases between.

The CDR3 loop is CASSPWDRGTDTQYF. The CDR3 nucleotides are TGTGCCAGCAGTCCTTGGGACAGGGGGACAGATACGCAGTATTTT. This chain connects TRBV27 to TRBJ2-3; TRBD1 agrees at 11 bases. This CDR3 contains 15 residues. Germline V gene sequence: CDR1 MNHEY, CDR2 SMNVEV (reference sequence). J was trimmed by 3 bases and V by 5 bases; bases with no gene match: 4.

The chain links TRBV7-8 to TRBJ2-7, with 16 bases matching TRBD2. The germline V gene encodes CDR1 SGHVS and CDR2 FQNEAQ. After removal of 4 bases from V and 6 bases from J, the junction contained 12 bases not matched to a gene. There are 18 residues in the CDR3. The CDR3 loop is CASSSGLAGGQGSVEQYF. CDR3 bases: TGTGCCAGCAGCTCGGGACTAGCGGGGGGGCAGGGGAGTGTCGAGCAGTACTTC.

This clone has only one observation. The V gene is TRBV28, the J gene TRBJ1-1; D unresolved. There are 13 residues in the CDR3. Germline V gene data show CDR1 as MDHEN and CDR2 as SYDVKM. Deletions cut 3 bases from V and 0 bases from J, with 5 bases between. In DNA, the CDR3 is TGTGCCAGCAGTTTTCCTTTGAACACTGAAGCTTTCTTT. Encoded protein: CASSFPLNTEAFF. Complete variable domain (other parts from reference TRBV28 and TRBJ1-1): DVKVTQSSRYLVKRTGEKVFLECVQDMDHENMFWYRQDPGLGLRLIYFSYDVKMKEKGDIPEGYSVSREKKERFSLILESASTNQTSMYLCASSFPLNTEAFFGQGTRLTVV.

The chain has TRBV27 and TRBJ1-1; D unclear. The CDR3 covers 15 residues. V was pared by 6 bases and J by 5 bases, with 19 bases between. Germline CDR1 is MNHEY and CDR2 is SMNVEV (reference sequence). The CDR3 protein is CASSRLALEQTEAFF. DNA of the CDR3: TGTGCCAGCAGCCGGCTCGCCCTGGAGCAGACTGAAGCTTTCTTT.

The CDR3 DNA is TGTGCCAGCAGCCAAGGGGACAGGGGGCGACTCTATGGCTACACCTTC. Protein product: CASSQGDRGRLYGYTF. The V and J genes are TRBV7-9 and TRBJ1-2; TRBD1 matches 12 bases. This CDR3 has 16 residues. V shed 5 bases and J 4 bases; nucleotides not matched to a gene: 8. Germline CDR1 reads SEHNR; CDR2 reads FQNEAQ (reference sequence).

The chain carries TRBV4-2 and TRBJ1-2; 7 positions agree with TRBD1. V shed 2 bases and J 6 bases; nucleotides not matched to a gene: 12. The V gene's germline CDR1 is LGHNA and CDR2 YNFKEQ. The CDR3 runs 16 residues. Here the CDR3 reads CASSQHDRVGFDGYTF. The CDR3 nucleotides read TGTGCCAGCAGCCAACACGACAGGGTCGGGTTTGATGGCTACACCTTC.

The chain links TRBV18 to TRBJ1-1; D might be TRBD1 (6 bases). The CDR3 is 16 residues long. Trimming cost V 0 bases and J 3 bases, with 14 bases left between them. The V gene's germline CDR1 is KGHSH and CDR2 LQKENI. CDR3 region: CASSPPKKGGDTEAFF. DNA of the CDR3: TGTGCCAGCTCACCACCTAAAAAAGGGGGGGACACTGAAGCTTTCTTT.

V is TRBV2 and J is TRBJ2-3; the match to TRBD1 covers 10 bases. Germline CDR1 reads SNHLY; CDR2 reads FYNNEI. V lost 8 bases to trimming and J lost 6 bases; unmatched junction nucleotides: 20. This CDR3 comprises 18 residues. This chain's CDR3 is CASRRQGAQILSRDTQYF. The CDR3 coding sequence is TGTGCCAGCCGAAGACAGGGGGCGCAGATCCTGTCTCGGGATACGCAGTATTTT.

As to this clone: Distinct nucleotide sequences in the sample also encode this CDR3. This chain joins TRBV7-3 and TRBJ1-1, with D tentatively TRBD1 (5 bases). The CDR3 spans 13 residues. V shed 4 bases and J shed 4 bases, with 10 bases lying between them. Looked up from germline, CDR1 is SGHTA and CDR2 is FQGTGA. CDR3 sequence reads: CASSSQGSTEAFF. In nucleotides, the CDR3 is TGTGCCAGCAGCTCTCAGGGTAGCACTGAAGCTTTCTTT.

The V call is TRBV4-1, the J call TRBJ2-5; 8 bases align to TRBD2. V lost 4 bases, J lost 5 bases, and 9 bases stayed unmatched. This CDR3 has 15 amino acids. Per the germline V gene, CDR1 is MGHRA and CDR2 is YSYEKL. This CDR3 is CASSPQAGGQETQYF. In DNA form, the CDR3 reads TGCGCCAGCAGCCCCCAGGCGGGGGGCCAGGAGACCCAGTACTTC.

The chain is built from TRBV6-1 and TRBJ1-4; 7 nucleotides agree with TRBD1. This CDR3 is built from 13 residues. Trimming cost V 3 bases and J 8 bases; bases outside gene matches: 3. The V gene's germline CDR1 is MNHNS and CDR2 SASEGT. CDR3 sequence: CASSETGLEKLFF. The CDR3 DNA reads as TGTGCCAGCAGTGAGACAGGGTTGGAAAAACTGTTTTTT.

The chain combines TRBV6-5 with TRBJ1-4; 11 bases map to TRBD1. This CDR3 region has 14 residues. J gave up 8 bases and V 6 bases, and 5 bases lay outside the gene matches. Per the germline V gene, CDR1 is MNHEY and CDR2 is SVGAGI. The CDR3 is CASRGQGAREKLFF. DNA of the CDR3: TGTGCCAGCAGAGGACAGGGGGCACGGGAAAAACTGTTTTTT.

V is TRBV11-2 and J is TRBJ2-7, with D possibly TRBD1 on 5 matching bases. The CDR3 is 15 residues long. Deletions cut 3 bases from V and 0 bases from J, with 12 bases between. In germline, CDR1 is SGHAT, CDR2 FQNNGV. CDR3 nucleotide sequence: TGTGCCAGCAGCTTTCAGGGCTCATACTCCTACGAGCAGTACTTC. Amino acid sequence: CASSFQGSYSYEQYF.

The chain couples TRBV30 to TRBJ1-2; D is perhaps TRBD1 (6 bases). V lost 2 bases to trimming and J lost 7 bases, with 11 bases between them. The CDR3 is made up of 12 amino acids. Germline-derived CDR1 and CDR2 are GTSNPN and SVGIG (reference sequence). CDR3 coding DNA: TGTGCCTGGAGTAGGGGGGGCAGTGGCTACACCTTC. It codes for CAWSRGGSGYTF.

V is TRBV3-1 (or the pseudogene TRBV3-2) and J is TRBJ2-5; D is ambiguous. V was pared by 5 bases and J by 5 bases, with 12 bases between. The CDR3 consists of 13 residues. In germline, CDR1 is LGHDT, CDR2 YNNKEL (reference sequence). The CDR3 loop is CASSFSSAETQYF. DNA for the CDR3: TGTGCCAGCAGCTTTTCTAGTGCCGAGACCCAGTACTTC.

The chain employs TRBV5-4 and TRBJ1-2; weak D call: TRBD1 (5 bases). V gave up 4 bases and J gave up 0 bases, with 10 bases separating them. The CDR3 is 14 residues long. CDR1 is SGHNT and CDR2 is YYREEE in the germline V gene (reference sequence). CDR3 nucleotide sequence: TGTGCCAGCAGCCAGGGTTCCTCTAACTATGGCTACACCTTC. Protein product: CASSQGSSNYGYTF.

This chain uses TRBV14 with TRBJ2-7, with a tentative D call TRBD1 (6 bases). Deletions cut 4 bases from V and 3 bases from J, with 13 bases between. The CDR3 runs to 14 residues. Germline CDR1 is SGHDN and CDR2 is FVKESK. This CDR3 is CASSLRGGYYEQYF. DNA of the CDR3: TGTGCCAGCAGCCTCAGGGGCGGATACTACGAGCAGTACTTC.

V and J are TRBV6-1 and TRBJ2-7; D gene unclear. CDR3 size: 16 residues. The germline V and J ends were trimmed by 1 base and 2 bases, with 15 bases remaining between them. Germline CDR1 reads MNHNS; CDR2 reads SASEGT. The CDR3 sequence: CASSEGPVAGTYEQYF. The CDR3 coding sequence is TGTGCCAGCAGTGAAGGGCCGGTGGCAGGTACCTACGAGCAGTACTTC.

The chain carries TRBV6-6 and TRBJ1-2; no firm D call. The ends were cut back, 2 bases at V and 0 bases at J, with 10 bases in the middle. CDR3 length: 15 residues. Germline V CDR1 and CDR2: MNHNY, SVGAGI (reference sequence). CDR3 coding DNA: TGTGCCAGCAGTTACCAGCCTCTAGCTAACTATGGCTACACCTTC. Its translation is CASSYQPLANYGYTF.

This chain uses TRBV28 with TRBJ2-3, with a tentative D call TRBD1 (7 bases). Germline V gene sequence: CDR1 MDHEN, CDR2 SYDVKM. Trimming cost V 7 bases and J 2 bases, with 16 bases left between them. CDR3 length: 15 residues. CDR3 loop: CASTEGGQITDTQYF. CDR3 nucleotide sequence: TGTGCCAGCACCGAGGGGGGACAGATCACAGATACGCAGTATTTT.

The V call is TRBV5-1, the J call TRBJ1-5; 10 nucleotides line up with TRBD1. Trimming took 2 bases from V and 3 from J; bases not matched to a gene: 5. Germline lookup yields CDR1 SGHRS and CDR2 YFSETQ. The CDR3 totals 16 residues. CDR3 coding DNA: TGCGCCAGCAGCTTAGGACAGGGGGGGACCAATCAGCCCCAGCATTTT. It specifies CASSLGQGGTNQPQHF.